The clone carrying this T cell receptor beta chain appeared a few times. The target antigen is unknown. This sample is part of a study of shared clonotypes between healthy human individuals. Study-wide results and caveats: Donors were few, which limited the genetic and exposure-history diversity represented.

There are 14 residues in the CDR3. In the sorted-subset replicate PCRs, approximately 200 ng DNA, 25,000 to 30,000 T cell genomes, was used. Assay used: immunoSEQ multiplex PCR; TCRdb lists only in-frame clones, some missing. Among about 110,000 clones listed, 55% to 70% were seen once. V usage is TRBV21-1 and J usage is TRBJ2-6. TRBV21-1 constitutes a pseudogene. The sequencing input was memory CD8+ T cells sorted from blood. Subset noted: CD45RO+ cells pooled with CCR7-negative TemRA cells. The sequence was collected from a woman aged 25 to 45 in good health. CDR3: CASSKGSGANVLTF. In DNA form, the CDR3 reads TGTGCCAGCAGCAAGGGCTCTGGGGCCAACGTCCTGACTTTC.